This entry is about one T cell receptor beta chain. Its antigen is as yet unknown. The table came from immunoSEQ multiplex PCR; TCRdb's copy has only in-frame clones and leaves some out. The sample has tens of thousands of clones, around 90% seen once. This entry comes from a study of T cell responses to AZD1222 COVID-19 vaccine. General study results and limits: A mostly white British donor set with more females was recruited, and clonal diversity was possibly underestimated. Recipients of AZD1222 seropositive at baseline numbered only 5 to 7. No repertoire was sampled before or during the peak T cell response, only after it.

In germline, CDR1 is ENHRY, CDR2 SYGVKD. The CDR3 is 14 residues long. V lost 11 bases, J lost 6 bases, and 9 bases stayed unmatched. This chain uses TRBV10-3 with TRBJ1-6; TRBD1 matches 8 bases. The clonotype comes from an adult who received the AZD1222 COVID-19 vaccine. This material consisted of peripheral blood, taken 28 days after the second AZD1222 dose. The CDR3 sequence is CAYRGDILNSPLHF. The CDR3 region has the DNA TGTGCCTACAGGGGGGACATTCTTAATTCACCCCTCCACTTT.